Sequencing of this T cell receptor beta chain was carried out in a study of Graves' ophthalmopathy and Graves' hyperthyroidism. As for this clonotype: What it binds is not known.

Overall study results and limits: Ophthalmopathy progression was predicted by the model at roughly 66% sensitivity and about 72% specificity. Blood also contained most of the expanded thyroid clonotypes above 0.001 frequency.

The authors enrolled newly diagnosed hyperthyroidism patients aged 18 to 65 with under 2 months' duration. Diagnoses were established from clinical symptoms, serum thyroxine, TRAb, thyroid ultrasound and orbital computed tomography. The length of the CDR3 is 14 residues. Germline CDR1 is ENHRY and CDR2 is SYGVKD. Losses at the gene ends were 2 bases for V and 6 bases for J; bases not matched to a gene: 2. RNA served as the template for amplifying TCR beta CDR3 regions. The authors performed first-round RT-PCR with HTBI primers and then a second-round multiplex PCR. From the multiplex PCR reads, TCRdb called clonotypes with MiXCR, one entry per CDR3 protein. There are more than 1,000,000 distinct CDR3 sequences in the sample; about 35% occur only once, and around 10% lies in the top ten.

The source material was peripheral blood or thyroid tissue (not recorded which). This TCR was recovered from an adult man with Graves' hyperthyroidism. The chain joins TRBV10-3 to TRBJ2-7; TRBD1 aligns across 12 bases. The CDR3 DNA follows: TGTGCCATCAGTGAGCCGGGACAGGGGGCCGAGCAGTACTTC. Translation gives CAISEPGQGAEQYF.